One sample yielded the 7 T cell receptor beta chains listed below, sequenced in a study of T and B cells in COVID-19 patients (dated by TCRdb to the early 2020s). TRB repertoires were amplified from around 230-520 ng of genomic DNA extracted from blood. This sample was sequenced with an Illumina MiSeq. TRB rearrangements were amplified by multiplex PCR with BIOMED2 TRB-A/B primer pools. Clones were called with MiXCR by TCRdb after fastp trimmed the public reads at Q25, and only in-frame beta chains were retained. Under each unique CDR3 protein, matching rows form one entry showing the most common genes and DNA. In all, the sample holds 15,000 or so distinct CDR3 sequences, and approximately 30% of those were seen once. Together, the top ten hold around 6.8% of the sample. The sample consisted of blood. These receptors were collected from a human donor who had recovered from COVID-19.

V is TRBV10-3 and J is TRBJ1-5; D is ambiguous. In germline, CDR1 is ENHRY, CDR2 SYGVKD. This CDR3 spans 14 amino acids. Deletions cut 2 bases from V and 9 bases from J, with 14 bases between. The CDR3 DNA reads TGTGCCATCAGTGAGGCAGAGATGAATTCGCCCCAGCATTTT. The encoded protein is CAISEAEMNSPQHF.

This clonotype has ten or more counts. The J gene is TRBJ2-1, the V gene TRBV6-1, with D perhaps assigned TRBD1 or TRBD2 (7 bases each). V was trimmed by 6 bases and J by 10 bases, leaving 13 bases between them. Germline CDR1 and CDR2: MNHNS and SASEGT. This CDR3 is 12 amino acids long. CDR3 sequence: CASSSRGGEQFF. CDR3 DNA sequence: TGTGCCAGCAGCTCCAGGGGGGGGGAGCAGTTCTTC.

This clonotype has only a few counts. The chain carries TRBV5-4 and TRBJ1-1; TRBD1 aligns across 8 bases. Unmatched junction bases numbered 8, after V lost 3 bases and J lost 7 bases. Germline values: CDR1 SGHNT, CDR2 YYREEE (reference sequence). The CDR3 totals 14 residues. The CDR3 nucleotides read TGTGCCAGCAGCTCCCCCAGGGGGCGGGATGAAGCTTTCTTT. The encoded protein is CASSSPRGRDEAFF.

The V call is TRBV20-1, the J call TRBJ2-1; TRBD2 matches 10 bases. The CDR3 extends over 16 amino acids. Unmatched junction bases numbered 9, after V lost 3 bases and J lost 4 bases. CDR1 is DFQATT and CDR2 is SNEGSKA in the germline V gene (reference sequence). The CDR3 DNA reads TGCAGTGCTAGGGTGGTAGCGGGAGGAAGTTACAATGAGCAGTTCTTC. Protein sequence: CSARVVAGGSYNEQFF.

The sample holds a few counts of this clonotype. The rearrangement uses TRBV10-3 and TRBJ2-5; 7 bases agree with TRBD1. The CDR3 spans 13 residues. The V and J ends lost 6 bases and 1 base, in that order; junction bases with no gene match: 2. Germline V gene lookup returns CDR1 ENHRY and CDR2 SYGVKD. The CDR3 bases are TGTGCCATCAGAGGGGACAGCCAAGAGACCCAGTACTTC. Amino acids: CAIRGDSQETQYF.

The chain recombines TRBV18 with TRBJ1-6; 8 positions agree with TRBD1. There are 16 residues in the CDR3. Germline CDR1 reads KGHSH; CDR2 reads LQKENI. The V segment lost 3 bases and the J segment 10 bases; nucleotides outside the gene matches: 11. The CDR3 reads CASSPTETGVRSPLHF. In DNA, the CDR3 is TGTGCCAGCTCACCTACCGAGACAGGGGTAAGGTCACCCCTCCACTTT.

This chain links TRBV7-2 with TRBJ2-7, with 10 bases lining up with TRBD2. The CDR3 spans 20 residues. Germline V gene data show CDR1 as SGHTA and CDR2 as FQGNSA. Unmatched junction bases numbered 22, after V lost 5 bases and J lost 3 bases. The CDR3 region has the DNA TGTGCCAGCAGCCCCCATATTGGGGGGCTAGCGGGAGAGGTTGTCTACGAGCAGTACTTC. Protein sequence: CASSPHIGGLAGEVVYEQYF.